This T cell receptor beta chain comes out of a study of blood T cells in healthy people across ages (dated by TCRdb to the mid-2010s). Study-wide context: Template switching captured roughly one uniquely barcoded TCR beta cDNA molecule per two T cells in model experiments. Donors were grouped into four age groups: young (average approximately 15 years), middle-aged (39), aged (about 60) and long-lived (less than 85). Two additional independent replicas of 1 million unique cDNA reads from the same blood draw were analyzed for two donors (one aged 18 to 30 and one aged 80 or older). Using deep sequencing normalized with unique cDNA molecular identifiers, the study measured how TCR beta repertoire diversity changes with age. To avoid experimental bias, donors of different ages were randomly spread across the sequencing lanes.

Systemically healthy Caucasian individuals from Russia, 39 in total and aged 6 to 90 years, were included as donors. Each donor gave 8 to 10 milliliters of peripheral blood, collected into EDTA-treated Vacutainer tubes. Ficoll-Paque density-gradient centrifugation was used to isolate PBMCs, with at least 7 million obtained per sample. Trizol reagent was used to extract total RNA from PBMCs, with at least 6 micrograms per sample. Naive CD45RAhigh/CD27high T cell percentages were measured by flow cytometry on a PBMC aliquot from every donor. The library was made by 5' RACE. Instrument on record: Illumina HiSeq 2500. A second PCR of roughly 7 to 12 cycles was performed with a sample-barcoded 5' primer and a J-beta primer mix. Each TCR beta cDNA molecule received a unique molecular identifier from a template-switch 5' adaptor carrying 12 random nucleotides. Each sample yielded at least 2.5 million CDR3-containing paired-end reads. The Mint cDNA synthesis kit, primed by a TRBC-specific oligonucleotide, was used to synthesize first-strand cDNA from all RNA. After uracil-DNA glycosylase treatment, a first 18-cycle PCR used universal primers M1SS and BC2_uni_R on all cDNA. From the authors' description of their analysis: Normalization of each sample was performed by random selection of 1 million high-quality reads, each carrying a distinct molecular identifier. Instead of being binned into consensus sequences, reads that shared molecular identifiers were thrown out. MiTCR, set to a Q25 quality threshold and the strictest error-elimination algorithm, was used for CDR3 identification, clonotype clustering and error correction. Lower-bound total TCR beta diversity was estimated with a nonparametric unseen species model using Euler transformation. TCRdb cleaned the public reads at Q25 with fastp, built clones with MiXCR and kept in-frame beta chains. Duplicate CDR3 protein sequences are folded into a single record with the most common DNA and genes. None of the V and J calls come from the authors' own analysis; TCRdb made them. A total of 650,000 to 700,000 distinct CDR3 sequences appear in this sample, over 40% of them only once. Roughly 13% of the sample is in the top ten clones.

Study-wide findings and limitations: Because the CMV infection status of the donors was unknown, age-related changes in expanded clonotypes may potentially have been confounded. Bulk unsorted PBMC profiling prevented conclusive comparison of naive and antigen-experienced compartments. As age increased, observed TCR beta diversity per million T cells dropped in a roughly linear way, and a significant reduction was already evident by age around 41. Compared with the aged group, more naive CD4+ T cells, fewer expanded clones and increased TCR diversity were shown by the long-lived group, suggesting age selection. Observed TCR beta diversity correlated strongly with the percentage of naive T cells measured by flow cytometry. Total diversity estimates from one million sequenced T cells were considered lower bounds and underestimates.

With regard to this clonotype: The antigen it binds to is not known. Nothing much larger sits one base from this clone, and base qualities are not available.

The CDR3 holds 13 amino acids from the cysteine to the phenylalanine. This entry keeps only the CDR3 DNA: 39 bases, framed from base 1. As encoded in the germline V gene, CDR1 is SGHDN while CDR2 is FVKESK. Trimming removed 5 bases from V and 5 bases from J; the gene matches leave 3 bases unexplained. Specimen: blood. This TCR was sampled from a woman of 80 years or more in good health. In this chain, TRBV14 is recombined with TRBJ1-1; TRBD1 lines up with 9 middle nucleotides. The CDR3 reads as follows: CASSTGTGTEAFF. DNA sequence: TGTGCCAGCAGCACCGGGACAGGGACTGAAGCTTTCTTT.